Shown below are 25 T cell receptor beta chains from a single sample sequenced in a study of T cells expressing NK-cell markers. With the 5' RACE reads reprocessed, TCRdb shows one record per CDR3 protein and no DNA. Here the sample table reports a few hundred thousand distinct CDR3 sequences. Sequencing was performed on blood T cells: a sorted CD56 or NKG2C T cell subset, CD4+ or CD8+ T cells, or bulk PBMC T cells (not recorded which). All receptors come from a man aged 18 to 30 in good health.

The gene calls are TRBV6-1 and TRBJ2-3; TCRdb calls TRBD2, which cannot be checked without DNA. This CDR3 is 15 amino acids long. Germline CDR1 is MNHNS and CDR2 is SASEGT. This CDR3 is CASSSPSGSTDTQYF.

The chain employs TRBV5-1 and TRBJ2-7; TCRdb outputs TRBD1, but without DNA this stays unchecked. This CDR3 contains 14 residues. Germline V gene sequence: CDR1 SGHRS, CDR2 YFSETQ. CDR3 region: CASSFVQGAFEQYF. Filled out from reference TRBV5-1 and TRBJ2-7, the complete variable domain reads KAGVTQTPRYLIKTRGQQVTLSCSPISGHRSVSWYQQTPGQGLQFLFEYFSETQRNKGNFPGRFSGRQFSNSRSEMNVSTLELGDSALYLCASSFVQGAFEQYFGPGTRLTVT.

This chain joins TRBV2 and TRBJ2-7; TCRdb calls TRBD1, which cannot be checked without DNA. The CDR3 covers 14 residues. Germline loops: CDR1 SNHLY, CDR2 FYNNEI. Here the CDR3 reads CASSEMTGTGEQYF.

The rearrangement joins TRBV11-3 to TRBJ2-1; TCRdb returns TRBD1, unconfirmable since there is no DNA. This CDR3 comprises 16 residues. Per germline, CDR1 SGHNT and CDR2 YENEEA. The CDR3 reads CASSLTILRGSDEQFF.

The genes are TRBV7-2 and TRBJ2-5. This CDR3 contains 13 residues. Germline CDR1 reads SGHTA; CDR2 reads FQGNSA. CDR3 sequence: CASSLVGPETQYF.

The CDR3 spells CASTRTGGKETQYF. This chain links TRBV5-1 with TRBJ2-5; lacking DNA, the TRBD1 call made by TCRdb goes unchecked. The CDR3 loop spans 14 amino acids. Germline V gene sequence: CDR1 SGHRS, CDR2 YFSETQ.

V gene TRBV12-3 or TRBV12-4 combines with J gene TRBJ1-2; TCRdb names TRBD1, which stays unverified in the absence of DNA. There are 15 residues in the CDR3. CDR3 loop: CASSLTGQGFGGYTF.

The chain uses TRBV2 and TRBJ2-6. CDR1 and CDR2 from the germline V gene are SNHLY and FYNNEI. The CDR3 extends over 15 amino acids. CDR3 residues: CASNDRNSGANVLTF. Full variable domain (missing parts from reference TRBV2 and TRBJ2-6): EPEVTQTPSHQVTQMGQEVILRCVPISNHLYFYWYRQILGQKVEFLVSFYNNEISEKSEIFDDQFSVERPDGSNFTLKIRSTKLEDSAMYFCASNDRNSGANVLTFGAGSRLTVL.

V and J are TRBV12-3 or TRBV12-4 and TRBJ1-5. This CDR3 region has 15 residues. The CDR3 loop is CASNTTTISNQPQHF.

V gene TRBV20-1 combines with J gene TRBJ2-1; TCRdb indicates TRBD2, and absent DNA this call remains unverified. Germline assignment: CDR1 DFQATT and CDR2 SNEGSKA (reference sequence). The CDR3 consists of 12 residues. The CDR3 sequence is CSVLAGYGEQFF.

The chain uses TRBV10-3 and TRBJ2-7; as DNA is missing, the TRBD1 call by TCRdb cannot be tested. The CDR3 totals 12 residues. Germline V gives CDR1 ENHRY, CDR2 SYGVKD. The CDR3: CAIGPTPYEQYF.

Here the CDR3 reads CASSLFSGRVSKETQYF. This sequence joins TRBV12-3 or TRBV12-4 and TRBJ2-5; TCRdb selects TRBD2, and the lack of DNA leaves this call unchecked. The CDR3 spans 17 residues.

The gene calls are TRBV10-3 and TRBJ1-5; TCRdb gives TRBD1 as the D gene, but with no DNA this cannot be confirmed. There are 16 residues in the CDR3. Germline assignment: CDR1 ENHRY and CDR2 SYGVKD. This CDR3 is CAISEGQGAGNQPQHF.

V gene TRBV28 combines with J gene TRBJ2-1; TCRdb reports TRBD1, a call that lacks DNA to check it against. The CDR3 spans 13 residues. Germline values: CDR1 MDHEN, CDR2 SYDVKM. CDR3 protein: CASSVGPINEQFF.

CDR3 region: CASSRHAENNEQFF. V usage is TRBV11-2 and J usage is TRBJ2-1. CDR1 is SGHAT and CDR2 is FQNNGV in the germline V gene. The CDR3 covers 14 residues. Filled out from reference TRBV11-2 and TRBJ2-1, the complete variable domain reads EAGVAQSPRYKIIEKRQSVAFWCNPISGHATLYWYQQILGQGPKLLIQFQNNGVVDDSQLPKDRFSAERLKGVDSTLKIQPAKLEDSAVYLCASSRHAENNEQFFGPGTRLTVL.

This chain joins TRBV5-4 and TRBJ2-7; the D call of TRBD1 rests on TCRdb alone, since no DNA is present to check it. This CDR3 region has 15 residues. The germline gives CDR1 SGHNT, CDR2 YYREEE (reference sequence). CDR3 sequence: CASSLELQGGSEQYF.

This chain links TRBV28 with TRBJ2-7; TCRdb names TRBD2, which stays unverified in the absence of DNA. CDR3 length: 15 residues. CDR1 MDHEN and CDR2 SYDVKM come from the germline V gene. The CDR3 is CASSSASGTLREQYF.

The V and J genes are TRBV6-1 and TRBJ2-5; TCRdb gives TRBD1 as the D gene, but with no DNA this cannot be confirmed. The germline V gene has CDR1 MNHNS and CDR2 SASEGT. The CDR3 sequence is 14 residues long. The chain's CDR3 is CASIQGNSGETQYF.

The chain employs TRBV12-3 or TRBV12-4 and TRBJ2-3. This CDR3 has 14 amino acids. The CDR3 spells CASRVSGSVDTQYF.

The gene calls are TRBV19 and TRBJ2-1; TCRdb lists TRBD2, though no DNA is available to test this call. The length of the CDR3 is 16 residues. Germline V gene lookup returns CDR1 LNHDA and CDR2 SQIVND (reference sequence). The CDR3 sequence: CASRTRAGGVNNEQFF.

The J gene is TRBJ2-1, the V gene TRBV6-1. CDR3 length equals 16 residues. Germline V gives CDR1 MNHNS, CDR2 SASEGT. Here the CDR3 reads CASSDRLGKSYNEQFF.

The CDR3 reads CASSDGATNEKLFF. This chain links TRBV6-1 with TRBJ1-4. The length of the CDR3 is 14 residues. In germline, CDR1 is MNHNS, CDR2 SASEGT.

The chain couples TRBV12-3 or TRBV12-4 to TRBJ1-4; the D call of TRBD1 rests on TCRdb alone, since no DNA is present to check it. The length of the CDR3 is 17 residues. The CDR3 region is CASSLALGGATNEKLFF.

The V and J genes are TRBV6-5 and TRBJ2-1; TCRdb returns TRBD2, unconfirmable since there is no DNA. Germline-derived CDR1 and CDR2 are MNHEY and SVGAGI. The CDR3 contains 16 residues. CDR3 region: CASSYRVAGVGNEQFF.

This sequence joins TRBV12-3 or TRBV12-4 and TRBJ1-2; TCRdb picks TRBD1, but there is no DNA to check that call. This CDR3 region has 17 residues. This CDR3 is CASSPQGSGATNYGYTF.